The source of this T cell receptor beta chain is a study of T cell changes during pregnancy in multiple sclerosis. This clone showed up just once. Germline-derived CDR1 and CDR2 are SGDLS and YYNGEE. The CDR3 loop spans 17 amino acids. V lost 0 bases to trimming and J lost 5 bases, with 18 bases between them. Some clones are missing from TCRdb's copy, which holds only in-frame ones; the method was immunoSEQ multiplex PCR. The repertoire has about 49,000 clones, nearly 95% of them found once; the top ten carry 0.95% to 1%. The input for sequencing was peripheral blood, taken after pregnancy. The rearrangement links TRBV9 to TRBJ2-1; D unresolved. The clonotype comes from a female donor with multiple sclerosis, enrolled in a pregnancy study. CDR3 amino acids: CASSVEYPGFDHNEQFF. In nucleotides, the CDR3 is TGTGCCAGCAGCGTAGAATATCCCGGGTTTGACCACAATGAGCAGTTCTTC.